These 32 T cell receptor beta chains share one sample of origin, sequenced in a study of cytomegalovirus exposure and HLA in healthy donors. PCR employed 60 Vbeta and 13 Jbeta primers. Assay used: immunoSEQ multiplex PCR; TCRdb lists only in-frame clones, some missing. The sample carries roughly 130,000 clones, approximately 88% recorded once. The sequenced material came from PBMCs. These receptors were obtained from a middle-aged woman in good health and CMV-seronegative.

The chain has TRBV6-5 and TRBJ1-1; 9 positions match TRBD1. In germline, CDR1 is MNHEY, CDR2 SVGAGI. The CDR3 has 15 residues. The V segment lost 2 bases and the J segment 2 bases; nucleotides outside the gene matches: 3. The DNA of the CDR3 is TGTGCCAGCAGTTACGGGGACAGGGATAACACTGAAGCTTTCTTT. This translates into CASSYGDRDNTEAFF.

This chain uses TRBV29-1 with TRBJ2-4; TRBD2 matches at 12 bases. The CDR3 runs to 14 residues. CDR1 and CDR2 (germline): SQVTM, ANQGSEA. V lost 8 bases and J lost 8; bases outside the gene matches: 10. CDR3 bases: TGCAGCATCGCTAGCGGGAGGGGGAAGGACATTCAGTACTTC. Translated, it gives CSIASGRGKDIQYF. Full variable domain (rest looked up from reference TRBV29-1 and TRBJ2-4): SAVISQKPSRDICQRGTSLTIQCQVDSQVTMMFWYRQQPGQSLTLIATANQGSEATYESGFVIDKFPISRPNLTFSTLTVSNMSPEDSSIYLCSIASGRGKDIQYFGAGTRLSVL.

CDR3 region: CASRRTGWNEQFF. DNA for the CDR3: TGTGCCAGCAGGCGGACAGGGTGGAATGAGCAGTTCTTC. The J gene is TRBJ2-1, the V gene TRBV2, with TRBD1 matching 8 bases. This CDR3 has 13 amino acids. Germline values: CDR1 SNHLY, CDR2 FYNNEI. J lost 7 bases, V lost 6 bases, and 5 bases had no gene match.

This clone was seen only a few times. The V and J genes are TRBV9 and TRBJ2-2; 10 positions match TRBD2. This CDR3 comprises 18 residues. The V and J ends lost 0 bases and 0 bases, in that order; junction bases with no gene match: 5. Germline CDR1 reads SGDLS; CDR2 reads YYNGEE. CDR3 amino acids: CASSVAGAGGTNTGELFF. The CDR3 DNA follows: TGTGCCAGCAGCGTAGCAGGAGCGGGAGGGACGAACACCGGGGAGCTGTTTTTT.

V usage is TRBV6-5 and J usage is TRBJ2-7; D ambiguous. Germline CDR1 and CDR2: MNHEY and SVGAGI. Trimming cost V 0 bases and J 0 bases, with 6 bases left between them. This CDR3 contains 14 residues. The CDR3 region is CASSYSLSSYEQYF. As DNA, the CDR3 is TGTGCCAGCAGTTACTCTCTGAGCTCCTACGAGCAGTACTTC.

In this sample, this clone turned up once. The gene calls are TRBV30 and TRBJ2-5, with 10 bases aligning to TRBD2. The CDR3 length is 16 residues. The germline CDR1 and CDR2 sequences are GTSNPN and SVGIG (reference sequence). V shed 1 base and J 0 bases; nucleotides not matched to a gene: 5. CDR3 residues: CAWSGGTSAYQETQYF. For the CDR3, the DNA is TGTGCCTGGAGTGGGGGGACTAGCGCGTACCAAGAGACCCAGTACTTC. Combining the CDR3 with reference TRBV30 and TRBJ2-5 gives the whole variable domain SQTIHQWPATLVQPVGSPLSLECTVEGTSNPNLYWYRQAAGRGLQLLFYSVGIGQISSEVPQNLSASRPQDRQFILSSKKLLLSDSGFYLCAWSGGTSAYQETQYFGPGTRLLVL.

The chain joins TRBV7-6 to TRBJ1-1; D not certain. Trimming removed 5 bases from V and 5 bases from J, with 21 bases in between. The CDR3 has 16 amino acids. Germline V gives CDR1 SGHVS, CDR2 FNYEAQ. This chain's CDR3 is CASSPVREGWNTEAFF. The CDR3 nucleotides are TGTGCCAGCAGCCCAGTAAGAGAGGGCTGGAATACTGAAGCTTTCTTT.

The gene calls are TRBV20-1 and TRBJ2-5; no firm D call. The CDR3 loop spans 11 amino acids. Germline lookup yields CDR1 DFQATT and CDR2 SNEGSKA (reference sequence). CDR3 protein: CNVVGGETQYF. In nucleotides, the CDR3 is TGCAACGTAGTAGGCGGTGAGACCCAGTACTTC.

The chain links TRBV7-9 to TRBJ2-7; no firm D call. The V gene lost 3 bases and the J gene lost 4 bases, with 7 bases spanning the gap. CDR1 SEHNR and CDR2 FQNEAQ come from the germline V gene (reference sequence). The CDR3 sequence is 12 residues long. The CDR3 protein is CASSFDGYEQYF. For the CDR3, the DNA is TGTGCCAGCAGCTTCGACGGGTACGAGCAGTACTTC. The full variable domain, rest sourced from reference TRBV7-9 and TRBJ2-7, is DTGVSQNPRHKITKRGQNVTFRCDPISEHNRLYWYRQTLGQGPEFLTYFQNEAQLEKSRLLSDRFSAERPKGSFSTLEIQRTEQGDSAMYLCASSFDGYEQYFGPGTRLTVT.

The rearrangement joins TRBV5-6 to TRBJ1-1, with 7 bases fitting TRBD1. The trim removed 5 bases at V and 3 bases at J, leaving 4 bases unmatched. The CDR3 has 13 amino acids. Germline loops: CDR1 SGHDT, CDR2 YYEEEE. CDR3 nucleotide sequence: TGTGCCAGCAGATACAGGGGCTACACTGAAGCTTTCTTT. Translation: CASRYRGYTEAFF.

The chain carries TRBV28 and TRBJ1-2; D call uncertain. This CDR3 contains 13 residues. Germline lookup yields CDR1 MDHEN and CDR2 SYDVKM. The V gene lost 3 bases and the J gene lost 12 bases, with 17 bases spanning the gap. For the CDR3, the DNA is TGTGCCAGCAGTTTGTTCTACGGTACGCTGGACACCTTC. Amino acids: CASSLFYGTLDTF.

The CDR3, as DNA: TGTGCCAGCAGCTCAACCGGGACATCCACAGATACGCAGTATTTT. This gives the protein CASSSTGTSTDTQYF. This chain uses TRBV7-9 with TRBJ2-3; D perhaps matches TRBD1 (6 bases). Germline assignment: CDR1 SEHNR and CDR2 FQNEAQ (reference sequence). The CDR3 has 15 amino acids. V lost 4 bases and J 2 bases, leaving 13 bases between the germline ends. The complete variable domain, with remaining parts taken from reference TRBV7-9 and TRBJ2-3, reads DTGVSQNPRHKITKRGQNVTFRCDPISEHNRLYWYRQTLGQGPEFLTYFQNEAQLEKSRLLSDRFSAERPKGSFSTLEIQRTEQGDSAMYLCASSSTGTSTDTQYFGPGTRLTVL.

CDR3 sequence (DNA): TGTGCCAGCAAGTTAATGGGGGGAACTGAAGCTTTCTTT. Translation: CASKLMGGTEAFF. The V call is TRBV6-5, the J call TRBJ1-1, with D maybe TRBD1 (5 bases). Trimming took off 7 bases at V and 5 bases at J, with 14 bases between the two ends. Germline V gene sequence: CDR1 MNHEY, CDR2 SVGAGI. CDR3 length: 13 residues.

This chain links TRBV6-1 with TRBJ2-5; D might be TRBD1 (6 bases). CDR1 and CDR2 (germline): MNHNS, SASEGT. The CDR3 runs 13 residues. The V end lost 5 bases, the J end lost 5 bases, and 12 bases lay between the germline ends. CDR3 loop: CASSSGVEETQYF. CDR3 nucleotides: TGTGCCAGCAGTTCAGGGGTAGAGGAGACCCAGTACTTC.

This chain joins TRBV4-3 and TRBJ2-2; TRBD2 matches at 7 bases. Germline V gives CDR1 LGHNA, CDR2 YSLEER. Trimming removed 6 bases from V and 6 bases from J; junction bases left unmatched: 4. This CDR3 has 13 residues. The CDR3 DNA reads TGCGCCAGCAGTCTAACTAGCGCCGGGGAGCTGTTTTTT. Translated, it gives CASSLTSAGELFF.

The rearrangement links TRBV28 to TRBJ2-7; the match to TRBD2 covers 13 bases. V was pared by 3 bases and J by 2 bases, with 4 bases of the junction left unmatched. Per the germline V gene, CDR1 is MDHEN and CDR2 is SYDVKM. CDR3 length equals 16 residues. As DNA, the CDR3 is TGTGCCAGCAGTTTTGTAGGGACTAGCGGGACCTACGAGCAGTACTTC. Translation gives CASSFVGTSGTYEQYF.

As DNA, the CDR3 is TGTGCCAGCAGTTACTACAGGGGGGACTATGGCTACACCTTC. It codes for CASSYYRGDYGYTF. The chain links TRBV6-5 to TRBJ1-2, with 8 bases identical to TRBD1. CDR1 is MNHEY and CDR2 is SVGAGI in the germline V gene. The CDR3 loop spans 14 amino acids. V gave up 1 base and J gave up 3 bases; unmatched junction bases: 1.

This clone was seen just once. This CDR3 reads CASSRVRQGDTGELFF. In DNA form, the CDR3 reads TGTGCCAGCAGCCGTGTGAGACAGGGGGACACCGGGGAGCTGTTTTTT. The chain has TRBV11-2 and TRBJ2-2, with TRBD1 identical over 9 bases. The CDR3 runs to 16 residues. Germline assignment: CDR1 SGHAT and CDR2 FQNNGV. The J segment lost 3 bases and the V segment lost 5 bases, leaving 7 bases of the junction unmatched.

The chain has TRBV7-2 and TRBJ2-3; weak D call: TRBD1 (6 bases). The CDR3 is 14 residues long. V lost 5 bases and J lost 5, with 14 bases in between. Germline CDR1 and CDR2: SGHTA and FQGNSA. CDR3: CASSRTEGVDTQYF. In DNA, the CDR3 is TGTGCCAGCAGCAGGACCGAGGGGGTAGATACGCAGTATTTT.

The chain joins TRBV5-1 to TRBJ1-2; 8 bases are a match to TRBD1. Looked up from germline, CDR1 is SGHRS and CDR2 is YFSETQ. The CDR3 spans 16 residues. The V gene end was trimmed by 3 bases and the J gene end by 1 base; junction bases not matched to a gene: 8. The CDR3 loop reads CASSSSYGQGNYGYTF. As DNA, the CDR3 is TGCGCCAGCAGCTCTTCTTATGGACAGGGTAACTATGGCTACACCTTC.

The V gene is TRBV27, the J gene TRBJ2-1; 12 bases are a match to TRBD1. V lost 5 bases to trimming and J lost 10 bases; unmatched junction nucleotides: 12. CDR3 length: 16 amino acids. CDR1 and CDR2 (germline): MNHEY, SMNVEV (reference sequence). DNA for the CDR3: TGTGCCAGCAGTCCATTCTCGGGACAGGGGGCAGAGGAGCAGTTCTTC. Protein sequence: CASSPFSGQGAEEQFF.

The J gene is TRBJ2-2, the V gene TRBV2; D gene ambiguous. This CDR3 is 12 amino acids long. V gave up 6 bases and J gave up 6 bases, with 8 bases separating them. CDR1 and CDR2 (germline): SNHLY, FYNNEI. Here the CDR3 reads CASSPRAGELFF. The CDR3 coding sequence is TGTGCCAGCAGCCCCCGGGCCGGGGAGCTGTTTTTT.

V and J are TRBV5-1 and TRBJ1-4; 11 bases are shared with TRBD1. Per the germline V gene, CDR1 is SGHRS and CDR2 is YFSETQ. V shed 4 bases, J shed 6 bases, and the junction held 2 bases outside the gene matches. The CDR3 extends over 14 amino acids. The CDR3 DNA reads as TGCGCCAGCAGCACGGGACAGGGGGATGAAAAACTGTTTTTT. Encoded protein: CASSTGQGDEKLFF.

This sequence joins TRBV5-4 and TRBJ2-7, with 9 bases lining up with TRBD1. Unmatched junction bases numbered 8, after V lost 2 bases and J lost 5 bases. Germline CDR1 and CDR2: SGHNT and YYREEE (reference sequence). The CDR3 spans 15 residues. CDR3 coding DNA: TGTGCCAGCAGCTTACCCGGGACAGGGACGCACGAGCAGTACTTC. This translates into CASSLPGTGTHEQYF. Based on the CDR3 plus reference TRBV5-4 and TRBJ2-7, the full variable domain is ETGVTQSPTHLIKTRGQQVTLRCSSQSGHNTVSWYQQALGQGPQFIFQYYREEENGRGNFPPRFSGLQFPNYSSELNVNALELDDSALYLCASSLPGTGTHEQYFGPGTRLTVT.

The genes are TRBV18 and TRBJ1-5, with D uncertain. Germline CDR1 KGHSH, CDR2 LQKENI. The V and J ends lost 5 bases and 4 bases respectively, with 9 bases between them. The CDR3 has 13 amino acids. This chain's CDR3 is CASSTGENQPQHF. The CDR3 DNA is TGTGCCAGCTCAACGGGAGAGAATCAGCCCCAGCATTTT.

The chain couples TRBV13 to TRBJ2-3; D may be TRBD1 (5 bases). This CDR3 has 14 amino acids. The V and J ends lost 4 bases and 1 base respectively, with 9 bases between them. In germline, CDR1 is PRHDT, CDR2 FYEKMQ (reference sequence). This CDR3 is CASSSRGGTDTQYF. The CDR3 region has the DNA TGTGCCAGCAGCTCAAGGGGCGGCACAGATACGCAGTATTTT.

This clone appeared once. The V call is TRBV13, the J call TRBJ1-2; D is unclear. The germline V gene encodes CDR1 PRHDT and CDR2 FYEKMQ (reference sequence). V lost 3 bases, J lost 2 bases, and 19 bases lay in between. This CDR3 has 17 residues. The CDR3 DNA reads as TGTGCCAGCAGCTTGGGCCGGGGAACGGCGGTAAACTATGGCTACACCTTC. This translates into CASSLGRGTAVNYGYTF.

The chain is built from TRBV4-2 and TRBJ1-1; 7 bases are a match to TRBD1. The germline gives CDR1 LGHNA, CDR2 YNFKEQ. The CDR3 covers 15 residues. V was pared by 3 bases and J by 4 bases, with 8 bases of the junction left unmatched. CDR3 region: CASSQNRQGATEAFF. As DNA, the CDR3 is TGTGCCAGCAGCCAGAACCGACAGGGAGCCACTGAAGCTTTCTTT.

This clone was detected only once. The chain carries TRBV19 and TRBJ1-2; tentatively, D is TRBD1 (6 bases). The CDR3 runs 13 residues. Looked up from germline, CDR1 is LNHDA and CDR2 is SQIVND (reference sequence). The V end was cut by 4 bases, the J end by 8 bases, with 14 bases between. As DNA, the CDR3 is TGTGCCAGTAGTACCGACAGGTATGGAGGCTACACCTTC. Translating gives CASSTDRYGGYTF.

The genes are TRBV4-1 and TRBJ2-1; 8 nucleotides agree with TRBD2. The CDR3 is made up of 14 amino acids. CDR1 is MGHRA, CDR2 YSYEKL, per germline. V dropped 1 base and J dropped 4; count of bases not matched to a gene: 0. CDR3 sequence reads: CASSQGLAYNEQFF. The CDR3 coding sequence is TGCGCCAGCAGCCAAGGACTAGCGTACAATGAGCAGTTCTTC.

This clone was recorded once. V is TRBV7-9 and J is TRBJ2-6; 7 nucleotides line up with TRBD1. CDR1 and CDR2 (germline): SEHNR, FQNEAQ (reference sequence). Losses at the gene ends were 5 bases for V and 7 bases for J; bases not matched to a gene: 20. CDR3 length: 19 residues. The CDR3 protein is CASSAPHDRDPRYANVLTF. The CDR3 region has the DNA TGTGCCAGCAGCGCGCCTCACGACAGGGACCCGCGGTATGCCAACGTCCTGACTTTC.

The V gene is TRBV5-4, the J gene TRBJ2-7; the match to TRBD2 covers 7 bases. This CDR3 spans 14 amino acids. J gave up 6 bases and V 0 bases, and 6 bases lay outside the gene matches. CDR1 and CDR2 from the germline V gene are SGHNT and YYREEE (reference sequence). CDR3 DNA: TGTGCCAGCAGCTTGGAGGGCGGGGAGGGCGAGCAGTACTTC. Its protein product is CASSLEGGEGEQYF.